The 32 T cell receptor beta chains presented below share a single source sample, sequenced in a study of blood T cell repertoires in COVID-19. Profiling relied on immunoSEQ multiplex PCR, and the TCRdb table lists in-frame clones only, not all of them. The top ten hold 7% to 9% of the sample, which has some 83,000 clones, around nine tenths seen once. Sequenced input: peripheral blood. The receptors come from an elderly man with active or convalescent COVID-19.

This chain connects TRBV7-2 to TRBJ1-6; 8 bases align to TRBD1. The V gene end was trimmed by 2 bases and the J gene end by 7 bases; junction bases not matched to a gene: 1. Per the germline V gene, CDR1 is SGHTA and CDR2 is FQGNSA. This CDR3 has 14 residues. CDR3 loop: CASSLSGGNSPLHF. Here the CDR3 DNA reads TGTGCCAGCAGCTTATCAGGGGGCAATTCACCCCTCCACTTT.

V is TRBV18 and J is TRBJ2-1; D is possibly TRBD2 (6 bases). The germline CDR1 and CDR2 sequences are KGHSH and LQKENI. The CDR3 has 13 amino acids. V dropped 6 bases and J dropped 7 bases, with 13 bases sitting between them. CDR3 DNA: TGTGCCAGCTCCCTCGGGGCGGGGAATGAGCAGTTCTTC. Its protein product is CASSLGAGNEQFF.

The chain is built from TRBV2 and TRBJ2-2, with TRBD1 matching over 8 bases. This CDR3 has 15 residues. V was pared by 3 bases and J by 4 bases, with 4 bases of the junction left unmatched. Germline lookup yields CDR1 SNHLY and CDR2 FYNNEI. The CDR3 reads CASSDTGGRTGELFF. In nucleotides, the CDR3 is TGTGCCAGCAGTGATACAGGGGGACGCACCGGGGAGCTGTTTTTT.

The chain carries TRBV11-2 and TRBJ1-1; D unresolved. Between the trimmed V and J ends, which lost 0 bases and 1 base, there was a span of 3 bases. Germline V lookup: CDR1 SGHAT, CDR2 FQNNGV. This CDR3 comprises 13 residues. The CDR3 DNA follows: TGTGCCAGCAGCTTAGAACAGAACACTGAAGCTTTCTTT. Protein product: CASSLEQNTEAFF. Variable domain in full (rest from reference TRBV11-2 and TRBJ1-1): EAGVAQSPRYKIIEKRQSVAFWCNPISGHATLYWYQQILGQGPKLLIQFQNNGVVDDSQLPKDRFSAERLKGVDSTLKIQPAKLEDSAVYLCASSLEQNTEAFFGQGTRLTVV.

The chain employs TRBV7-5 and TRBJ1-2. TRBV7-5 is given as a pseudogene. The CDR3 runs 14 residues. CDR3 DNA: TGTGCCAGAAGCCCACGGGGATCGATCTATGGCTACACCTTC. Amino acids: CARSPRGSIYGYTF.

J is TRBJ1-2 and V is TRBV18; D remains unclear. This CDR3 comprises 12 residues. Trimming left V 5 bases short and J 5 bases short, with 9 bases between. The germline V gene encodes CDR1 KGHSH and CDR2 LQKENI. The CDR3 coding sequence is TGTGCCAGCTCATCCTACGGTTATGGCTACACCTTC. Translating it yields CASSSYGYGYTF.

Details on this clone: One end of the junction does not line up with germline, which may come from a read error. V gene TRBV29-1 combines with J gene TRBJ1-2; D gene uncertain. The CDR3 runs to 13 residues. Germline V lookup: CDR1 SQVTM, CDR2 ANQGSEA. In nucleotides, the CDR3 is TGCAGCGTTGATTCGCCAAAAAACTATGGCTACGCCTTC. Residues: CSVDSPKNYGYAF.

This clone was seen a handful of times. The chain links TRBV2 to TRBJ1-2, with a tentative D call TRBD1 (5 bases). Trimming pared 2 bases from V and 1 base from J, leaving 14 bases between. The CDR3 is 16 amino acids. Germline CDR1 reads SNHLY; CDR2 reads FYNNEI. The CDR3 DNA reads as TGTGCCAGCAGTGAAAGGGGTCAAGTGGTTAACTATGGCTACACCTTC. Protein sequence: CASSERGQVVNYGYTF.

This clone was picked up a small number of times. The gene calls are TRBV18 and TRBJ1-6; TRBD1 matches 8 bases. V lost 5 bases to trimming and J lost 7 bases; unmatched junction nucleotides: 7. The V gene's germline CDR1 is KGHSH and CDR2 LQKENI. The CDR3 length is 15 residues. The CDR3 is CASSARGRDNSPLHF. The CDR3 DNA is TGTGCCAGCTCAGCCAGGGGGCGCGACAATTCACCCCTCCACTTT.

This chain joins TRBV19 and TRBJ2-1, with 7 bases aligning to TRBD1. The length of the CDR3 is 16 residues. V lost 5 bases and J lost 5; bases outside the gene matches: 12. Germline V gene sequence: CDR1 LNHDA, CDR2 SQIVND (reference sequence). CDR3 region: CASSSFPRDSHNEQFF. The CDR3 DNA reads TGTGCCAGTAGTTCCTTCCCCCGGGACAGCCACAATGAGCAGTTCTTC.

The chain employs TRBV12-3 or TRBV12-4 and TRBJ2-1; 7 nucleotides agree with TRBD2. Trimming at V came to 7 bases and at J to 8 bases, leaving 5 bases not matched to a gene. This CDR3 region has 12 residues. The CDR3 reads CASIGLGDEQFF. The DNA for the CDR3 is TGTGCCAGCATCGGACTAGGCGATGAGCAGTTCTTC.

The chain uses TRBV19 and TRBJ1-1; D might be TRBD1 (6 bases). The CDR3 runs 14 residues. The V end lost 5 bases, the J end lost 1 base, and 11 bases lay between the germline ends. CDR1 is LNHDA and CDR2 is SQIVND in the germline V gene (reference sequence). The CDR3 DNA reads as TGTGCCAGTAGTCCTCAACAGGGGAACACTGAAGCTTTCTTT. Its translation: CASSPQQGNTEAFF.

The chain combines TRBV5-1 with TRBJ1-1; 7 positions match TRBD1. This CDR3 is built from 13 residues. CDR1 and CDR2 (germline): SGHRS, YFSETQ. Trimming cost V 3 bases and J 7 bases; bases outside gene matches: 6. For the CDR3, the DNA is TGCGCCAGCAGCTACGGGACAGCAGTTGAAGCTTTCTTT. This sequence encodes CASSYGTAVEAFF.

The chain has TRBV25-1 and TRBJ2-1; D possibly corresponds to TRBD2 (6 bases). This CDR3 is built from 15 residues. V lost 5 bases and J lost 5, with 16 bases in between. CDR1 is MGHDK and CDR2 is SYGVNS in the germline V gene. The CDR3 nucleotides are TGTGCCAGCAGTCCTACCGTGGGACTTAACAATGAGCAGTTCTTC. Residues: CASSPTVGLNNEQFF.

The chain combines TRBV13 with TRBJ1-2; a weak D match, TRBD1 (5 bases). The CDR3 is 14 amino acids. In germline, CDR1 is PRHDT, CDR2 FYEKMQ (reference sequence). V gave up 4 bases and J gave up 2 bases, with 11 bases separating them. The CDR3 reads CASSYRAGNYGYTF. The CDR3 DNA reads TGTGCCAGCAGCTACCGGGCAGGGAACTATGGCTACACCTTC.

The V gene is TRBV7-3, the J gene TRBJ2-2; possibly TRBD1 for D (6 bases). The germline V and J ends were trimmed by 5 bases and 2 bases, with 12 bases remaining between them. This CDR3 region has 15 residues. Looked up from germline, CDR1 is SGHTA and CDR2 is FQGTGA. CDR3 DNA sequence: TGTGCCAGCAGCCGACAGGAGCTAAACACCGGGGAGCTGTTTTTT. It translates to CASSRQELNTGELFF.

This clone was recorded once. The CDR3 reads CASSQTVTEAFF. The CDR3 DNA sequence: TGTGCCAGCAGCCAAACAGTCACTGAAGCTTTCTTT. This chain connects TRBV11-2 to TRBJ1-1, with D uncertain. CDR1 is SGHAT, CDR2 FQNNGV, per germline. The CDR3 runs to 12 residues. The germline V and J ends were trimmed by 5 bases and 4 bases, with 8 bases remaining between them.

The rearrangement links TRBV5-1 to TRBJ2-1; 12 nucleotides match TRBD2. The CDR3 covers 16 residues. After removal of 0 bases from V and 7 bases from J, the junction contained 5 bases not matched to a gene. From germline, CDR1 is SGHRS and CDR2 YFSETQ. For the CDR3, the DNA is TGCGCCAGCAGCTTGGGTGTGACTAGCGGGAGTAATGAGCAGTTCTTC. Amino acids: CASSLGVTSGSNEQFF.

This chain joins TRBV10-3 and TRBJ1-5; D not resolved. Germline V gives CDR1 ENHRY, CDR2 SYGVKD. The CDR3 length is 14 residues. V shed 8 bases and J shed 3 bases, with 14 bases lying between them. Here the CDR3 DNA reads TGTGCCATCGGAGAAGAGGCCGTCAATCAGCCCCAGCATTTT. Translated: CAIGEEAVNQPQHF.

This clone occurred a few times. The chain combines TRBV5-5 with TRBJ1-5; 7 nucleotides agree with TRBD1. CDR1 SGHKS and CDR2 YYEKEE come from the germline V gene (reference sequence). This CDR3 has 16 residues. With 4 bases clipped from V and 2 bases from J, the junction kept 9 bases outside the gene matches. The CDR3 DNA follows: TGTGCCAGCAGCCCAACAGGGGATAGAGGCAATCAGCCCCAGCATTTT. Amino acid sequence: CASSPTGDRGNQPQHF. Full variable domain (rest looked up from reference TRBV5-5 and TRBJ1-5): DAGVTQSPTHLIKTRGQQVTLRCSPISGHKSVSWYQQVLGQGPQFIFQYYEKEERGRGNFPDRFSARQFPNYSSELNVNALLLGDSALYLCASSPTGDRGNQPQHFGDGTRLSIL.

V and J are TRBV6-6 and TRBJ2-3; the D gene is possibly TRBD2 (6 bases). The CDR3 is 14 amino acids. Germline-derived CDR1 and CDR2 are MNHNY and SVGAGI (reference sequence). V shed 11 bases and J shed 1 base, with 16 bases lying between them. The CDR3, as DNA: TGTGCCTCGCGGTTAGCTAGCGGCACAGATACGCAGTATTTT. Translated, it gives CASRLASGTDTQYF.

J is TRBJ1-2 and V is TRBV5-6; D call uncertain. This CDR3 has 15 amino acids. With 4 bases removed from V and 8 bases from J, the gap between germline ends came to 21 bases. In germline, CDR1 is SGHDT, CDR2 YYEEEE. The CDR3 region has the DNA TGTGCCAGCAGCAGCCTCAGGACGGGCGGGATGGGCTACACCTTC. This encodes CASSSLRTGGMGYTF. The entire variable domain, with the rest obtained from reference TRBV5-6 and TRBJ1-2, is as follows: DAGVTQSPTHLIKTRGQQVTLRCSPKSGHDTVSWYQQALGQGPQFIFQYYEEEERQRGNFPDRFSGHQFPNYSSELNVNALLLGDSALYLCASSSLRTGGMGYTFGSGTRLTVV.

This sequence joins TRBV15 and TRBJ2-7; 13 positions match TRBD2. The ends lost 9 bases at V and 7 bases at J; junction bases unmatched: 36. From germline, CDR1 is LNHNV and CDR2 YYDKDF (reference sequence). This CDR3 is built from 23 residues. DNA of the CDR3: TGTGCCACTCAGCGGGGTTCCGGGACTAGCGGGACCGGCACGCCCAACGGGGTGCGGGAGCAGTACGTC. Translated: CATQRGSGTSGTGTPNGVREQYV.

This clone was detected a few times. V usage is TRBV5-1 and J usage is TRBJ1-1; D remains ambiguous. Trimming removed 4 bases from V and 5 bases from J, with 24 bases in between. Germline lookup yields CDR1 SGHRS and CDR2 YFSETQ. This CDR3 contains 17 residues. CDR3 residues: CASSATLIQSLSTEAFF. CDR3 DNA: TGCGCCAGCAGCGCGACCCTTATACAGTCCCTGAGTACTGAAGCTTTCTTT.

J is TRBJ1-1 and V is TRBV28, with unresolved D. From germline, CDR1 is MDHEN and CDR2 SYDVKM. CDR3 length: 12 residues. Trimming took 7 bases from V and 2 from J, leaving 8 bases between them. CDR3 protein: CASTPPNTEAFF. Written as DNA, the CDR3 is TGTGCCAGCACCCCCCCAAACACTGAAGCTTTCTTT.

The J gene is TRBJ1-1, the V gene TRBV2, with D perhaps TRBD1 (5 bases). Per the germline V gene, CDR1 is SNHLY and CDR2 is FYNNEI. Trimming left V 4 bases short and J 1 base short, with 10 bases between. The CDR3 is 14 residues long. In DNA form, the CDR3 reads TGTGCCAGCAGTGGCCCGACAGAGAACACTGAAGCTTTCTTT. The encoded protein is CASSGPTENTEAFF.

The chain carries TRBV13 and TRBJ1-6; 7 positions agree with TRBD1. The CDR3 extends over 13 amino acids. Trimming took 6 bases from V and 7 from J; bases not matched to a gene: 3. Germline V gene data show CDR1 as PRHDT and CDR2 as FYEKMQ (reference sequence). The CDR3 is CASRLGQNSPLHF. In nucleotides, the CDR3 is TGTGCCAGCAGATTGGGACAGAATTCACCCCTCCACTTT.

The chain couples TRBV19 to TRBJ2-3; 16 bases are a match to TRBD2. This CDR3 is built from 19 residues. CDR1 and CDR2 from the germline V gene are LNHDA and SQIVND (reference sequence). Trimming took 5 bases from V and 3 from J; bases not matched to a gene: 11. The CDR3 region is CASSGPGTSGRAWTDTQYF. The CDR3 coding sequence is TGTGCCAGTAGTGGACCCGGGACTAGCGGGAGGGCTTGGACAGATACGCAGTATTTT. The full variable domain, its missing parts supplied by reference TRBV19 and TRBJ2-3, is DGGITQSPKYLFRKEGQNVTLSCEQNLNHDAMYWYRQDPGQGLRLIYYSQIVNDFQKGDIAEGYSVSREKKESFPLTVTSAQKNPTAFYLCASSGPGTSGRAWTDTQYFGPGTRLTVL.

The rearrangement joins TRBV7-6 to TRBJ2-5; TRBD1 agrees at 7 bases. The CDR3 is 15 amino acids. CDR1 is SGHVS, CDR2 FNYEAQ, per germline. With 4 bases clipped from V and 1 base from J, the junction kept 6 bases outside the gene matches. The CDR3 bases are TGTGCCAGCAGCTCTCGACAGGGACCCCAAGAGACCCAGTACTTC. Encoded protein: CASSSRQGPQETQYF.

J is TRBJ2-1 and V is TRBV7-3; 11 bases map to TRBD2. This CDR3 has 15 amino acids. From germline, CDR1 is SGHTA and CDR2 FQGTGA. The V and J ends lost 5 bases and 4 bases, in that order; junction bases with no gene match: 4. CDR3 nucleotides: TGTGCCAGCAGCACGGGACTAGCGGTATACAATGAGCAGTTCTTC. This sequence encodes CASSTGLAVYNEQFF.

V and J are TRBV9 and TRBJ2-6; TRBD1 matches at 7 bases. The germline CDR1 and CDR2 sequences are SGDLS and YYNGEE. J lost 4 bases, V lost 3 bases, and 4 bases had no gene match. The CDR3 length is 15 residues. CDR3 loop: CASSATGFGANVLTF. In DNA, the CDR3 is TGTGCCAGCAGCGCGACAGGGTTCGGGGCCAACGTCCTGACTTTC.

Here the CDR3 reads CASSWGNRVDYGYTF. DNA of the CDR3: TGCGCCAGCAGCTGGGGAAACAGGGTTGACTATGGCTACACCTTC. The chain uses TRBV5-1 and TRBJ1-2; weak D call: TRBD1 (6 bases). This CDR3 has 15 amino acids. The V gene's germline CDR1 is SGHRS and CDR2 YFSETQ. V was pared by 3 bases and J by 3 bases, with 15 bases between. Combining the CDR3 with reference TRBV5-1 and TRBJ1-2 gives the whole variable domain KAGVTQTPRYLIKTRGQQVTLSCSPISGHRSVSWYQQTPGQGLQFLFEYFSETQRNKGNFPGRFSGRQFSNSRSEMNVSTLELGDSALYLCASSWGNRVDYGYTFGSGTRLTVV.